The 25 T cell receptor beta chains reported below all come from one sample, sequenced in a study of blood T cells in healthy people across ages. A second PCR of about 7 to 12 cycles used a sample-barcoded 5' primer and a J-beta primer mix. TCRdb re-called the 5' RACE reads through MiXCR, storing one row per CDR3 protein. The sample lists 700,000 or so distinct CDR3 sequences; about a fifth were seen once. The material sequenced was blood. The receptor set was obtained from a man between 65 and 85 years old in good health.

This clonotype has a handful of counts. The chain carries TRBV7-9 and TRBJ2-4, with D possibly TRBD1 on 6 matching bases. Germline V gene sequence: CDR1 SEHNR, CDR2 FQNEAQ (reference sequence). Trimming removed 0 bases from V and 2 bases from J, with 17 bases in between. The CDR3 is made up of 18 amino acids. The CDR3 DNA reads as TGTGCCAGCAGCTTAGCGCCTTCAGGGGTTGGGACCAAAAACATTCAGTACTTC. Encoded protein: CASSLAPSGVGTKNIQYF. Using reference TRBV7-9 and TRBJ2-4 for the parts outside the CDR3, the full variable domain is DTGVSQNPRHKITKRGQNVTFRCDPISEHNRLYWYRQTLGQGPEFLTYFQNEAQLEKSRLLSDRFSAERPKGSFSTLEIQRTEQGDSAMYLCASSLAPSGVGTKNIQYFGAGTRLSVL.

CDR3 sequence (DNA): TGTGCCAGCAGCTTAGCGAGTTCTCAGAAAAATGAGCAGTTCTTC. Encoded protein: CASSLASSQKNEQFF. J is TRBJ2-5 and V is TRBV7-6; D unresolved. The DNA end is more similar to TRBJ2-1, so the J call may be wrong. This CDR3 is built from 15 residues. Germline CDR1 SGHVS, CDR2 FNYEAQ.

This clonotype was seen more than once but under ten times. The rearrangement uses TRBV29-1 and TRBJ2-7; 10 bases agree with TRBD2. The DNA end lines up better with TRBJ2-1; the J call may be wrong. CDR1 and CDR2 from the germline V gene are SQVTM and ANQGSEA. CDR3 length equals 14 residues. The CDR3 DNA follows: TGCAGCGTTGAAGTAGCGGGGGGCCACACTGAGCAGTTCTTC. Its protein is CSVEVAGGHTEQFF.

This clonotype has only a few counts. The chain is built from TRBV7-9 and TRBJ1-1; no reliable D call. This CDR3 region has 14 residues. The V end lost 2 bases, the J end lost 2 bases, and 9 bases lay between the germline ends. The germline gives CDR1 SEHNR, CDR2 FQNEAQ (reference sequence). The CDR3 DNA reads as TGTGCCAGCAGCTTAAGTCAGGCTAACACTGAAGCTTTCTTT. This sequence encodes CASSLSQANTEAFF.

This clonotype was found a few times. V usage is TRBV7-8 and J usage is TRBJ1-5, with D possibly TRBD1 on 6 matching bases. Trimming removed 2 bases at V and 3 bases at J, with 14 bases between. CDR3 length: 16 residues. The V gene's germline CDR1 is SGHVS and CDR2 FQNEAQ. CDR3 region: CASSLNRDINNQPQHF. The CDR3 nucleotides are TGTGCCAGCAGCTTAAACAGGGATATTAACAATCAGCCCCAGCATTTT.

This chain links TRBV4-3 with TRBJ2-4; 11 positions agree with TRBD2. CDR1 and CDR2 (germline): LGHNA, YSLEER. The CDR3 covers 24 residues. After removal of 0 bases from V and 0 bases from J, the junction contained 22 bases not matched to a gene. CDR3 amino acids: CASSQDWIRVDRLAGTLAKNIQYF. The DNA of the CDR3 is TGCGCCAGCAGCCAAGATTGGATAAGGGTGGACAGACTAGCGGGGACCTTAGCCAAAAACATTCAGTACTTC.

This clonotype occurred a few times. This chain links TRBV2 with TRBJ2-2, with 9 bases matching TRBD1. J was trimmed by 8 bases and V by 6 bases; bases with no gene match: 4. This CDR3 is built from 13 residues. CDR1 and CDR2 (germline): SNHLY, FYNNEI. CDR3 bases: TGTGCCAGCAGCGGGACAGGGATTGGGGAGCTGTTTTTT. It is translated as CASSGTGIGELFF. The full variable domain, rest sourced from reference TRBV2 and TRBJ2-2, is EPEVTQTPSHQVTQMGQEVILRCVPISNHLYFYWYRQILGQKVEFLVSFYNNEISEKSEIFDDQFSVERPDGSNFTLKIRSTKLEDSAMYFCASSGTGIGELFFGEGSRLTVL.

The chain links TRBV3-1 to TRBJ2-7; D perhaps matches TRBD2 (7 bases). This CDR3 contains 16 residues. From germline, CDR1 is LGHDT and CDR2 YNNKEL (reference sequence). Trimming removed 0 bases from V and 5 bases from J, with 17 bases in between. As DNA, the CDR3 is TGTGCCAGCAGCCAAGAATGGAGGGGGGGCTCGGACGAGCAGTACTTC. Encoded protein: CASSQEWRGGSDEQYF.

In this sample, this clonotype turned up once. V is TRBV6-6 and J is TRBJ2-1; D remains unclear. The CDR3 totals 16 residues. V shed 4 bases and J shed 0 bases, with 13 bases lying between them. The germline V gene has CDR1 MNHNY and CDR2 SVGAGI (reference sequence). The CDR3 loop is CASSSTDTSSYNEQFF. CDR3 DNA sequence: TGTGCCAGCAGTTCCACCGACACGAGCTCCTACAATGAGCAGTTCTTC.

The V call is TRBV7-9, the J call TRBJ2-5; possibly TRBD1 for D (6 bases). The DNA end favors TRBJ2-7, so the J call may be wrong. Germline assignment: CDR1 SEHNR and CDR2 FQNEAQ (reference sequence). This CDR3 is 15 amino acids long. This chain's CDR3 is CASSPGTGFFNEQYF. The CDR3 nucleotides are TGTGCCAGCAGCCCTGGTACAGGGTTCTTCAACGAGCAGTACTTC.

This chain links TRBV20-1 with TRBJ1-1; D is perhaps TRBD1 (5 bases). Trimming removed 3 bases at V and 10 bases at J, with 21 bases between. In germline, CDR1 is DFQATT, CDR2 SNEGSKA (reference sequence). The CDR3 loop spans 14 amino acids. CDR3 nucleotide sequence: TGCAGTGCTAGGGAAATGACAGCCGGGGTTCGAGCTTTCTTT. Residues: CSAREMTAGVRAFF.

This clonotype was seen repeatedly, ten times or more. The CDR3: CASRVGSGDSEQFF. CDR3 bases: TGTGCCAGCAGGGTCGGGAGCGGAGATAGTGAGCAGTTCTTC. The chain links TRBV7-3 to TRBJ2-1; TRBD2 is a possible D gene (6 bases). Germline values: CDR1 SGHTA, CDR2 FQGTGA. V was cut by 6 bases and J by 9 bases, with 18 bases left in between. The CDR3 has 14 amino acids.

The chain has TRBV12-3 or TRBV12-4 and TRBJ1-4; the D gene is possibly TRBD1 (5 bases). The CDR3 has 13 amino acids. The germline V and J ends were trimmed by 5 bases and 7 bases, with 11 bases remaining between them. In DNA, the CDR3 is TGTGCCAGCAGTACGAGGGACTCTGAAAAACTGTTTTTT. Its translation: CASSTRDSEKLFF.

This clonotype was counted between two and nine times. The chain is built from TRBV7-8 and TRBJ2-3; TRBD2 agrees at 12 bases. Unmatched junction bases numbered 11, after V lost 7 bases and J lost 6 bases. This CDR3 region has 16 residues. Germline CDR1 SGHVS, CDR2 FQNEAQ. The CDR3 here is CASTMVTSGSSDTQYF. In DNA, the CDR3 is TGTGCCAGCACCATGGTGACTAGCGGGAGTTCTGATACGCAGTATTTT.

As for this clonotype: At one end, the junction sequence differs from germline, possibly due to a read error. The genes are TRBV14 and TRBJ2-1; TRBD1 might be the D (5 bases). This CDR3 is built from 16 residues. CDR1 SGHDN and CDR2 FVKESK come from the germline V gene. The chain's CDR3 is CANSRVGLGVWNEQFF. CDR3 bases: TGTGCCAACAGCCGGGTGGGTCTAGGGGTCTGGAATGAGCAGTTCTTC.

This clonotype was observed a handful of times. J is TRBJ2-1 and V is TRBV12-3 or TRBV12-4; 10 bases are shared with TRBD1. The J call could be wrong; TRBJ2-7 is a better fit for the DNA end. The CDR3 has 16 amino acids. CDR3 residues: CASSSSDRGRSYEQYV. The CDR3 DNA reads TGTGCCAGCAGTTCCAGCGACAGGGGGCGTTCCTACGAGCAGTACGTC.

This clonotype occurred a few times. V gene TRBV14 combines with J gene TRBJ1-1; D not certain. This CDR3 comprises 15 residues. V lost 4 bases, J lost 4 bases, and 16 bases lay in between. The germline gives CDR1 SGHDN, CDR2 FVKESK. CDR3 sequence (DNA): TGTGCCAGCAGCCTTACCTTTAACCGGGGCACTGAAGCTTTCTTT. Its protein is CASSLTFNRGTEAFF.

The CDR3 sequence is CASSLAMGGGTEAFF. The DNA for the CDR3 is TGTGCCAGCAGCTTAGCGATGGGGGGTGGAACTGAAGCTTTCTTT. The rearrangement links TRBV7-9 to TRBJ1-1, with D possibly matching TRBD1 (5 bases). This CDR3 has 15 amino acids. V was pared by 0 bases and J by 5 bases, with 13 bases between. Germline V gene sequence: CDR1 SEHNR, CDR2 FQNEAQ (reference sequence).

In this sample, this clonotype turned up a few times. The chain employs TRBV5-1 and TRBJ2-5; tentatively, D is TRBD2 (6 bases). The CDR3 has 15 residues. V was trimmed by 4 bases and J by 9 bases, leaving 22 bases between them. Germline V gene lookup returns CDR1 SGHRS and CDR2 YFSETQ. The CDR3: CASSTNGGVIEAQYF. The CDR3 nucleotides read TGCGCCAGCAGCACAAACGGGGGAGTCATTGAGGCCCAGTACTTC.

This chain joins TRBV30 and TRBJ2-1; 12 positions match TRBD2. Germline CDR1 is GTSNPN and CDR2 is SVGIG (reference sequence). The CDR3 consists of 18 residues. V gave up 0 bases and J gave up 0 bases; unmatched junction bases: 6. The CDR3 bases are TGTGCCTGGAGTGTTACCCGGACTAGCGGGAACTCCTACAATGAGCAGTTCTTC. Translating gives CAWSVTRTSGNSYNEQFF.

This clonotype was seen more than once but under ten times. The chain recombines TRBV20-1 with TRBJ1-1; no definite D call. There are 13 residues in the CDR3. V shed 1 base and J shed 2 bases, with 8 bases lying between them. Germline V gene sequence: CDR1 DFQATT, CDR2 SNEGSKA (reference sequence). This chain's CDR3 is CSARGGFNTEAFF. The CDR3 DNA reads as TGCAGTGCTAGAGGTGGGTTCAACACTGAAGCTTTCTTT.

This clonotype was found a few times. The rearrangement links TRBV2 to TRBJ2-1; 8 nucleotides agree with TRBD2. V lost 4 bases, J lost 8 bases, and 7 bases stayed unmatched. The CDR3 extends over 14 amino acids. From germline, CDR1 is SNHLY and CDR2 FYNNEI. The CDR3 DNA reads as TGTGCCAGCAGTGTGGGAGCGGGAGTTCATGAGCAGTTCTTC. This encodes CASSVGAGVHEQFF.

This chain connects TRBV14 to TRBJ1-3, with D tentatively TRBD1 (5 bases). The ends were cut back, 3 bases at V and 0 bases at J, with 12 bases in the middle. Per germline, CDR1 SGHDN and CDR2 FVKESK. The CDR3 totals 16 residues. DNA for the CDR3: TGTGCCAGCAGCCAGTACGGGACGGCCTCTGGAAACACCATATATTTT. Amino acids: CASSQYGTASGNTIYF.

The chain recombines TRBV27 with TRBJ2-7; 7 bases line up with TRBD1. Germline CDR1 reads MNHEY; CDR2 reads SMNVEV (reference sequence). The V and J ends lost 8 bases and 2 bases, in that order; junction bases with no gene match: 3. This CDR3 contains 12 residues. The CDR3 DNA follows: TGTGCCAGCGGGGACAGCCCCTACGAGCAGTACTTC. Its translation is CASGDSPYEQYF.

This clonotype occurred a few times. One end of the junction fails to match germline, which may point to a read error. The rearrangement joins TRBV5-5 to TRBJ1-1, with 7 bases fitting TRBD1. This CDR3 spans 15 amino acids. Germline CDR1 is SGHKS and CDR2 is YYEKEE (reference sequence). This chain's CDR3 is CAGSLADRDNTEAFF. The DNA of the CDR3 is TGTGCCGGCAGCTTGGCCGACAGGGACAACACTGAAGCTTTCTTT.